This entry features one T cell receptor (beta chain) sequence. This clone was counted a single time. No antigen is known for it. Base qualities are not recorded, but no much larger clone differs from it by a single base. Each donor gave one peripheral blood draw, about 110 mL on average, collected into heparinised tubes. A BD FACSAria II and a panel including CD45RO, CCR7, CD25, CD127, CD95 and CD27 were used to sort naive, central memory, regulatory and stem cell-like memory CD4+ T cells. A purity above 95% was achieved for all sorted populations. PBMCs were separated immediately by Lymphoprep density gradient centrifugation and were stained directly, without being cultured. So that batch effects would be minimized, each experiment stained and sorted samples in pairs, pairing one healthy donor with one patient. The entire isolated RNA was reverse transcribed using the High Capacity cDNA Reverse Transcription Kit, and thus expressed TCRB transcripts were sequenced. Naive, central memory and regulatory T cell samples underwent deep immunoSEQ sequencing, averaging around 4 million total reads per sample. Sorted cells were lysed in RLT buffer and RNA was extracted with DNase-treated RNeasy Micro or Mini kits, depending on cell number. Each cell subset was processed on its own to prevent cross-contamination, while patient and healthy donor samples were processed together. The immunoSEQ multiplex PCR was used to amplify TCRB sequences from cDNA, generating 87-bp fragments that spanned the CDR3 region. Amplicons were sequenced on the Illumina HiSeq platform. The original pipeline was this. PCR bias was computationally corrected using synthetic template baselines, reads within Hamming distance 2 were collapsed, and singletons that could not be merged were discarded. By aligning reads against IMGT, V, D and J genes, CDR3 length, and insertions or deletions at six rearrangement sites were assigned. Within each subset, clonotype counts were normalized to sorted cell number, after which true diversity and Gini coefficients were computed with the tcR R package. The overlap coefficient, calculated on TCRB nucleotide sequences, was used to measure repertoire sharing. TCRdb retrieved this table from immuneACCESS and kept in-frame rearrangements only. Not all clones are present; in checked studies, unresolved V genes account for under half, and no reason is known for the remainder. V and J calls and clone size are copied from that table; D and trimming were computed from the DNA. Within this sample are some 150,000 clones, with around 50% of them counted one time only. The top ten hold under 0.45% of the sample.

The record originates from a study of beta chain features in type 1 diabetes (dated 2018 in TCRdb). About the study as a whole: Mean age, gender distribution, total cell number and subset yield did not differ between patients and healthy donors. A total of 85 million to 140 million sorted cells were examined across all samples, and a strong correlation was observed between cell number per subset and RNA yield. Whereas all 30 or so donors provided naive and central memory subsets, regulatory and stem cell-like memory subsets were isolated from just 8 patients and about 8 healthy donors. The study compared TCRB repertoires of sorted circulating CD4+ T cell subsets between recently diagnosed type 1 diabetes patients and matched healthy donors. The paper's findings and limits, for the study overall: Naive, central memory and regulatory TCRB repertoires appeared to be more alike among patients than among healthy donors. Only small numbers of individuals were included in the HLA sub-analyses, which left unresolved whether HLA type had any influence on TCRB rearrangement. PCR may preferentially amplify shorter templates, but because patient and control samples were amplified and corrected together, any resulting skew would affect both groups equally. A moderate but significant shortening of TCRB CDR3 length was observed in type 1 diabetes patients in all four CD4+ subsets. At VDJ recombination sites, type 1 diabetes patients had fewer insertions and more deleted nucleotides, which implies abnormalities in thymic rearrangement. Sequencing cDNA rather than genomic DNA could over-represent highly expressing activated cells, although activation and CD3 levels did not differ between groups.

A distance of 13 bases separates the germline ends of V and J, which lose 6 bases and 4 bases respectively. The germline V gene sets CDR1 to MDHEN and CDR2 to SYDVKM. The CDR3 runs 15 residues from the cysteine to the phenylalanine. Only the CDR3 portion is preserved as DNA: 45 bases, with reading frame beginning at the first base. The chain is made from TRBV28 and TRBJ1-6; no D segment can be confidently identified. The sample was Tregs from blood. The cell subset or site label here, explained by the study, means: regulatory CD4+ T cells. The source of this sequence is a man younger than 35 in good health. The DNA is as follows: TGTGCCAGCAGGAAACAAGGGAGTTATAATTCACCCCTCCACTTT. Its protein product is CASRKQGSYNSPLHF.